This T cell receptor beta chain is from a study of pediatric ulcerative colitis. General study results and limits: This repertoire reflects total lymphocytes rather than subpopulations like regulatory T cells.

As for this clone: Its antigen is as yet unknown.

Ulcerative colitis patients received no immunosuppressive medication before the diagnostic colonoscopy. Profiled with immunoSEQ multiplex PCR; TCRdb holds only in-frame clones, not every one. The sample contains 55,000 to 65,000 clones, 77% of which appear only once. This sequence was found in a boy younger than 18 with moderate ulcerative colitis. The sequencing sample was made of blood.

The DNA of the CDR3 is TGTGCCAGCAGCTTGATGTTCCAGATAGATGGCTACACCTTC. Amino acid sequence: CASSLMFQIDGYTF. The chain employs TRBV5-8 and TRBJ1-2; unclear D gene. The CDR3 extends over 14 amino acids. Trimming shortened V by 1 base and J by 6 bases, and 13 bases separated the two germline ends. CDR1 is SGHTS, CDR2 YDEGEE, per germline.